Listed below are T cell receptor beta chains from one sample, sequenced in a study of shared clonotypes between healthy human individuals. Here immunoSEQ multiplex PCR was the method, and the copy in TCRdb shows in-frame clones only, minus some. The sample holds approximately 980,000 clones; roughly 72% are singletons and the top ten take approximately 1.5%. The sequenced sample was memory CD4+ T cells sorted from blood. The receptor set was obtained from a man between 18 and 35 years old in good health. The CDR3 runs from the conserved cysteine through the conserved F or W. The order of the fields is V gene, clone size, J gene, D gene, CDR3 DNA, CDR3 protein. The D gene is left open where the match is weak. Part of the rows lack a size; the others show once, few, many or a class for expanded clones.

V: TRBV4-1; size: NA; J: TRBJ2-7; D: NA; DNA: TGCGCCAGCAGCCAAGATCCCAACACCTACGAGCAGTACTTC; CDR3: CASSQDPNTYEQYF
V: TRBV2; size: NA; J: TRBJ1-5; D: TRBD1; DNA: TGTGCCAGCAGTGTTTCCCGGGACAGAGAGGAAAGCAATCAGCCCCAGCATTTT; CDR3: CASSVSRDREESNQPQHF
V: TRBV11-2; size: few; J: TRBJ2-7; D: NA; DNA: TGTGCCAGCAGCTTAGACAGGTCAGCCTACGAGCAGTACTTC; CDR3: CASSLDRSAYEQYF
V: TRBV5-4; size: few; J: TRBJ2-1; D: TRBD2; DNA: TGTGCCAGCAGCTTGCAGCGGGGGGACTACAATGAGCAGTTCTTC; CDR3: CASSLQRGDYNEQFF
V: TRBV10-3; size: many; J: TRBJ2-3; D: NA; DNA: TGTGCCTCCAGGGGGGCAAGCACAGATACGCAGTATTTT; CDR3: CASRGASTDTQYF
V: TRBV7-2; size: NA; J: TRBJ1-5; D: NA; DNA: TGTGCCAGCAGCTTTGAGCGGGATCAGCCCCAGCATTTT; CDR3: CASSFERDQPQHF
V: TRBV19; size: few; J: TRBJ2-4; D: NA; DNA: TGTGCCAGTAGTTCCACCACCGTAGTAACCAAAAACATTCAGTACTTC; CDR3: CASSSTTVVTKNIQYF
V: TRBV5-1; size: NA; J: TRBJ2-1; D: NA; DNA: TGCGCCAGCAGCGACGGGGGCCTGTTGGATGAGCAGTTCTTC; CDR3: CASSDGGLLDEQFF
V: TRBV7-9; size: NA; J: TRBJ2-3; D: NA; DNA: TGTGCCAGCAGCTTAGCGTTGGGCGGAAGGGCGCAGTATTTT; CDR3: CASSLALGGRAQYF
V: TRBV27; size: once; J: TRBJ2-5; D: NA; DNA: TGTGCCAGCAGTCCAAACCTGAGGGAGACCCAGTACTTC; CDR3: CASSPNLRETQYF
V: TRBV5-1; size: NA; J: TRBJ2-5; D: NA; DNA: TGCGCCAGCAGCTGGGAGGAGACCCAGTACTTC; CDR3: CASSWEETQYF
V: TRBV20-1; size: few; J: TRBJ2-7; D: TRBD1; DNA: TGCAGTGCTCGAACAGGGGCCGAGCAGTACTTC; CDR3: CSARTGAEQYF
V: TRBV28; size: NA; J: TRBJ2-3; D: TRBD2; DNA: TGTGCCAGCAGTTTGCCTAGCGGGGGCACAGATACGCAGTATTTT; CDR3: CASSLPSGGTDTQYF
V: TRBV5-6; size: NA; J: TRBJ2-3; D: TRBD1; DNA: TGTGCCAGCAGCTCAAAAAGGACAGGGAGCACAGATACGCAGTATTTT; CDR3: CASSSKRTGSTDTQYF
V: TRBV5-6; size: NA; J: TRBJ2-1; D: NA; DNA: TGTGCCAGCAGCCAAGGGTGGAGGGGATACAATGAGCAGTTCTTC; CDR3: CASSQGWRGYNEQFF
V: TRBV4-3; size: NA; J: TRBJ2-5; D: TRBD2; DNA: TGCGCCAGCAGCCAAGATCCCCTAGCGGGGGGCGAGACCCAGTACTTC; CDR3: CASSQDPLAGGETQYF
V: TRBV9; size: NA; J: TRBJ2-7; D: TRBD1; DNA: TGTGCCAGCAGCGTGGGGCCCGGGACAGGGTTTCCGGTCGAGCAGTACTTC; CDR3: CASSVGPGTGFPVEQYF
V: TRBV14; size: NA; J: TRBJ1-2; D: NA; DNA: TGTGCCAGCAGCCCTCGTGCAGGGGTGGACTATGGCTACACCTTC; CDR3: CASSPRAGVDYGYTF
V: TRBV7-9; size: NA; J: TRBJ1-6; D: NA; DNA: TGTGCCAGCAGTCCGGGGACCTTTCTCCACTTT; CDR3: CASSPGTFLHF
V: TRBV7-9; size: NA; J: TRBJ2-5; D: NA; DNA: TGTGCCAGCAGCTTCCGGGAGACCCAGTACTTC; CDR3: CASSFRETQYF
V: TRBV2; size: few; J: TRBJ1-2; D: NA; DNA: TGTGCCAGCAGTGACGCCAGCAGGGCTAACTATGGCTACACCTTC; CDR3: CASSDASRANYGYTF
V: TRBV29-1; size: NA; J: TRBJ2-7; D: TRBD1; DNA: TGCAGCGTTGCAGGGGGTATTTACGAGCAGTACTTC; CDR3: CSVAGGIYEQYF
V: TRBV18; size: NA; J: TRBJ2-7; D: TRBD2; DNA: TGTGCCAGCTCACTAAATAGCGGGGGTAGAGCCTACGAGCAGTACTTC; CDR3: CASSLNSGGRAYEQYF
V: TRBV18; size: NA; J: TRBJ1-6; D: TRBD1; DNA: TGTGCCAGCTCACCGGGACAGGTTGTCTTGGGATCACCCCTCCACTTT; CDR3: CASSPGQVVLGSPLHF
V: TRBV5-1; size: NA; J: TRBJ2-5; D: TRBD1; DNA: TGCGCCAGCAGCTCGGACAGGGGGGAAGAGACCCAGTACTTC; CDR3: CASSSDRGEETQYF
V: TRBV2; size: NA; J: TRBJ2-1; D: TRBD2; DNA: TGTGCCAGCAGGGGGACTAGCGGGGGTAGCTCCTACAATGAGCAGTTCTTC; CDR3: CASRGTSGGSSYNEQFF